This TCR beta chain originates from a study of CD8 T cells in ankylosing spondylitis. Unmatched junction bases numbered 6, after V lost 6 bases and J lost 0 bases. The CDR3 covers 15 residues. TCRdb ran MiXCR on the 5' RACE reads and lists one entry per CDR3 protein. Of roughly 64,000 distinct CDR3 sequences detected, 6.2% appear once; the ten largest clones hold around 5%. Study outcomes and limitations: Disease-linked clones, CD8+, were relatively rare in peripheral blood.

This clonotype is classed as medium-sized (0.01 to 0.1%). Its antigen is unknown. V and J are TRBV12-3 or TRBV12-4 and TRBJ2-3, with 7 bases aligning to TRBD2. Sequencing was done on a sample of synovial fluid, either unsorted or a sorted T cell fraction (not recorded which). This receptor was taken from a male donor with ankylosing spondylitis. The CDR3 is CASRFSGESTDTQYF. The CDR3, as DNA: TGTGCCAGCAGGTTCAGCGGGGAAAGCACAGATACGCAGTATTTT.